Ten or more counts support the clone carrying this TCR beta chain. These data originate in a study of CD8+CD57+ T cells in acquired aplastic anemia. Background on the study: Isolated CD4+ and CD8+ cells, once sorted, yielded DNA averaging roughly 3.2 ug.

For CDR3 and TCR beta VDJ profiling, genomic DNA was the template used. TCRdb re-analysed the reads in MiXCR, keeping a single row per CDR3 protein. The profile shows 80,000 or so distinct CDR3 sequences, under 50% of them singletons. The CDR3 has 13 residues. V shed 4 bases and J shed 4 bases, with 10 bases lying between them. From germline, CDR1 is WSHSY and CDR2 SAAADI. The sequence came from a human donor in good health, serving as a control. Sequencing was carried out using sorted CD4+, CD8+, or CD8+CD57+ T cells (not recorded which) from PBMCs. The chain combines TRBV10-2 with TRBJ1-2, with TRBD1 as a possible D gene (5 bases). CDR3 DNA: TGCGCCAGCAGTGGGGGCCAGAGCTATGGCTACACCTTC. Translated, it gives CASSGGQSYGYTF.